This T cell receptor (beta chain) stems from a study of shared clonotypes between healthy human individuals. Overall study findings and caveats: With few donors, the genetic and exposure-history diversity represented was limited. Blood alone was sampled, and tissue repertoires likely differ.

On this clone: The antigen is unknown.

Here immunoSEQ multiplex PCR was the method, and the copy in TCRdb shows in-frame clones only, minus some. In the table there are approximately 1.4 million clones, approximately 98% of which are singletons. The CDR3 consists of 16 residues. The germline V gene encodes CDR1 KGHSH and CDR2 LQKENI. V was cut by 0 bases and J by 1 base, with 10 bases left in between. The genes are TRBV18 and TRBJ2-1, with D possibly matching TRBD2 (6 bases). Sequencing was carried out using naive CD4+ T cells sorted from blood. As for subset: CD45RA+ positively selected. This TCR was recovered from a man aged 25-45 years in good health. The CDR3 DNA reads TGTGCCAGCTCACCACCTGCAGGGAGGTCCTACAATGAGCAGTTCTTC. Protein sequence: CASSPPAGRSYNEQFF. Combining the CDR3 with reference TRBV18 and TRBJ2-1 gives the whole variable domain NAGVMQNPRHLVRRRGQEARLRCSPMKGHSHVYWYRQLPEEGLKFMVYLQKENIIDESGMPKERFSAEFPKEGPSILRIQQVVRGDSAAYFCASSPPAGRSYNEQFFGPGTRLTVL.